This T cell receptor beta chain was obtained from a study of blood T cell repertoires in COVID-19. The junction had 5 bases not matched to a gene; V was cut back by 7 bases and J by 4 bases. Germline CDR1 is SGHTA and CDR2 is FQGNSA. This CDR3 spans 13 amino acids. Sequenced by immunoSEQ multiplex PCR; TCRdb stores in-frame clones only, minus some. The repertoire consists of over 70,000 clones, with 75% to 85% occurring once and the leading ten covering 15% to 20%. This receptor was obtained from a woman older than 75 with acute or convalescent COVID-19. The chain joins TRBV7-2 to TRBJ2-5, with TRBD2 matching over 8 bases. Sequenced: peripheral blood. CDR3 DNA: TGTGCCAGCACCGGGACTAGTGTAGAGACCCAGTACTTC. Its translation is CASTGTSVETQYF.